Sequencing of this T cell receptor (beta chain) was carried out in a study of blood T cell repertoires in COVID-19. Enrolled through a virtual design, the participants were between roughly 18 and 90 years of age and came from about two dozen US areas. Recovered status in Cohort 3 required two negative PCRs, clearance, or symptom resolution. The authors' processing: The assay estimated nucleated cells by amplifying reference gene primers. Sequencing was performed with immunoSEQ multiplex PCR; in TCRdb, only in-frame clones are kept and a portion is missing. V, J and clone size derive from that table, while D and trimming were established from the DNA sequence. The repertoire holds around 300,000 clones, with about 85% as singletons. Germline-derived CDR1 and CDR2 are ENHRY and SYGVKD. CDR3 size: 16 residues. V was shortened by 8 bases and J by 2 bases, with 20 bases between the two germline ends.

The clonotype originates from a woman aged 45-59 years who had recovered from COVID-19. The rearrangement uses TRBV10-3 and TRBJ2-3; TRBD2 might be the D (6 bases). Specimen: PBMCs or T cells enriched from blood (not recorded which). CDR3 nucleotide sequence: TGTGCCATCTCTACCGGCGGGGCCCGAATCACAGATACGCAGTATTTT. This gives the protein CAISTGGARITDTQYF.